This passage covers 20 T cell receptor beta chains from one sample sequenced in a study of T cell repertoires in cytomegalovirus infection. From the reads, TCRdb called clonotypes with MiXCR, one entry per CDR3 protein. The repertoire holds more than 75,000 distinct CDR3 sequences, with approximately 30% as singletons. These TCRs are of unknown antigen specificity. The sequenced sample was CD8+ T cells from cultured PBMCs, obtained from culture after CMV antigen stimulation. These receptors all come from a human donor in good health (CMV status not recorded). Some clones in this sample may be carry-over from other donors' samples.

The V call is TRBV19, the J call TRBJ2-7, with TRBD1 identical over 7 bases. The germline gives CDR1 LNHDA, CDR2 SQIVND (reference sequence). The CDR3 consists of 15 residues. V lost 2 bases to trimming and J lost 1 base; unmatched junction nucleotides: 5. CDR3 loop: CASSISTGSSYEQYF. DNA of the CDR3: TGTGCCAGTAGTATATCGACAGGGTCGTCCTACGAGCAGTACTTC.

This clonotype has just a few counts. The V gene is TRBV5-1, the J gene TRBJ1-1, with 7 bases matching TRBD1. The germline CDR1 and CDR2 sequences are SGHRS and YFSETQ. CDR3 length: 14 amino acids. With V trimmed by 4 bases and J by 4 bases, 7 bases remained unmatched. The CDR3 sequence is CASSQGQSFTEAFF. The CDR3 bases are TGCGCCAGCAGCCAGGGACAGTCCTTCACTGAAGCTTTCTTT.

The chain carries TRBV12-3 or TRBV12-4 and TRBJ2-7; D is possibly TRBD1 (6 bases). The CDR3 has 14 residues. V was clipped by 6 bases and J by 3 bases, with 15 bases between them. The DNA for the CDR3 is TGTGCCAGCAGCCCACACTTGGACAGCTACGAGCAGTACTTC. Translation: CASSPHLDSYEQYF.

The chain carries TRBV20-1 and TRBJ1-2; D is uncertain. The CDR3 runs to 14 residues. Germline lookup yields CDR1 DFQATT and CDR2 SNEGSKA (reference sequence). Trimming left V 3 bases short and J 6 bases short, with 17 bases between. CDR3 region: CSARPLRSSDGYTF. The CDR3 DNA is TGCAGTGCTAGGCCGCTGCGAAGCTCCGATGGCTACACCTTC.

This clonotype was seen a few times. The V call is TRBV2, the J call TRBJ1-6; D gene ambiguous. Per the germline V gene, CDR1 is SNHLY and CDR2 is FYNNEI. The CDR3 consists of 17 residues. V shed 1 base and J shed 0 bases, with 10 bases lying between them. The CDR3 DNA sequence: TGTGCCAGCAGTGAAGAAGTCGCGAGCTCCTATAATTCACCCCTCCACTTT. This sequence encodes CASSEEVASSYNSPLHF. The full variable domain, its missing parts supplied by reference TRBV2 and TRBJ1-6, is EPEVTQTPSHQVTQMGQEVILRCVPISNHLYFYWYRQILGQKVEFLVSFYNNEISEKSEIFDDQFSVERPDGSNFTLKIRSTKLEDSAMYFCASSEEVASSYNSPLHFGNGTRLTVT.

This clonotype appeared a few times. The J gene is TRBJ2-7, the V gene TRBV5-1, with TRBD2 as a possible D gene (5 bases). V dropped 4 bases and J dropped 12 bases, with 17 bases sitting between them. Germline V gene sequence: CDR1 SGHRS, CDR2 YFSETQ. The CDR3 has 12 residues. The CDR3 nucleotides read TGCGCCAGCAGCAACCTAGGGCCAGGAGGGTACTTC. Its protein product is CASSNLGPGGYF.

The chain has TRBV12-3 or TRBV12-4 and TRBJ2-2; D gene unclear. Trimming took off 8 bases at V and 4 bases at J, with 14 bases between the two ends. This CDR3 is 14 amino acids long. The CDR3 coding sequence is TGTGCCAGCGAACAAGAAATTGGCACCGGGGAGCTGTTTTTT. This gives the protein CASEQEIGTGELFF.

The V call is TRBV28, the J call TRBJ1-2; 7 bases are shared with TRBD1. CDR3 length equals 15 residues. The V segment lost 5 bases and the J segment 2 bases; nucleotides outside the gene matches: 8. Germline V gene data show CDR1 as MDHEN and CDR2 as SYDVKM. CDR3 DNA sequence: TGTGCCAGCAGTCCCACGACAGGGACAAACTATGGCTACACCTTC. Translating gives CASSPTTGTNYGYTF.

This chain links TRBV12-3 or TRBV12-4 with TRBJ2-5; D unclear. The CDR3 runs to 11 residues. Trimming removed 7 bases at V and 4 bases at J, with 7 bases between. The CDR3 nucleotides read TGTGCCAGCACCCGGTCAGAGACCCAGTACTTC. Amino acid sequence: CASTRSETQYF.

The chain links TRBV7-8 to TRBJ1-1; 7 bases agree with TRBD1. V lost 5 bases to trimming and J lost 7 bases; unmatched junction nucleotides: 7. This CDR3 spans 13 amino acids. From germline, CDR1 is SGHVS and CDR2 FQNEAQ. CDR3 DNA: TGTGCCAGCAGCCCAGACAGGGAGGTTGAAGCTTTCTTT. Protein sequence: CASSPDREVEAFF.

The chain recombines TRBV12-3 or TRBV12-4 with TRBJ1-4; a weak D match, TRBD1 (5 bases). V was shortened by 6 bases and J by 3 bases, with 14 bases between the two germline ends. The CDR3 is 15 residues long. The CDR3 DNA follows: TGTGCCAGCAGCGCCTTGGGGGTAGCTAATGAAAAACTGTTTTTT. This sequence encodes CASSALGVANEKLFF.

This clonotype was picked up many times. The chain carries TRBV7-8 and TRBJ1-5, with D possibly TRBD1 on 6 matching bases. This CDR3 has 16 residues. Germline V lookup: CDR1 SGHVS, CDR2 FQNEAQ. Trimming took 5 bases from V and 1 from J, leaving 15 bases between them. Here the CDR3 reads CASSPVGARSNQPQHF. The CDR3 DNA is TGTGCCAGCAGCCCGGTGGGGGCCCGGAGCAATCAGCCCCAGCATTTT.

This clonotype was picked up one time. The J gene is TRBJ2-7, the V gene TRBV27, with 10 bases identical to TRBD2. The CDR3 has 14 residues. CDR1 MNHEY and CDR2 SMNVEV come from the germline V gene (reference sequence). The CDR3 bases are TGTGGCTCGCAGCCTAGCGGGGGATACTACGAGCAGTACTTC. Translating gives CGSQPSGGYYEQYF.

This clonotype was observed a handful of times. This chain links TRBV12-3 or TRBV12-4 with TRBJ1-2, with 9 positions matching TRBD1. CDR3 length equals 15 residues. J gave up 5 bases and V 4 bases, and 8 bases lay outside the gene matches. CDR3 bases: TGTGCCAGCAGTTCCGGGACAGGGATAGGGTATGGCTACACCTTC. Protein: CASSSGTGIGYGYTF.

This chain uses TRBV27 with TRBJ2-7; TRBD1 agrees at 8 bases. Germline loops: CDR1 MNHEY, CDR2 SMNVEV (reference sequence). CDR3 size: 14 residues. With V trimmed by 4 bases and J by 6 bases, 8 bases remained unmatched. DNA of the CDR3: TGTGCCAGCAGTTACGGACAGGGAATAGGCGAGCAGTACTTC. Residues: CASSYGQGIGEQYF.

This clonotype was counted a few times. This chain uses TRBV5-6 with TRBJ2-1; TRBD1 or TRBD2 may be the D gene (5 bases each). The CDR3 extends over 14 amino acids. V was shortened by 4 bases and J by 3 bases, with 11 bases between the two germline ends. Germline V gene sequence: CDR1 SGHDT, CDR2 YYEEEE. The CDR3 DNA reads TGTGCCAGCAGCACCCGGGACGGCTACAATGAGCAGTTCTTC. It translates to CASSTRDGYNEQFF.

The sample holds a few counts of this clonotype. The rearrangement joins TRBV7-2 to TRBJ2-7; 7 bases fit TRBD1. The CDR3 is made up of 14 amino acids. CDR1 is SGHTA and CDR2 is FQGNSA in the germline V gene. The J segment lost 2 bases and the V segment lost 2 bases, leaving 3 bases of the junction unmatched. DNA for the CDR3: TGTGCCAGCAGCTTACACAGGGGTCCCTACGAGCAGTACTTC. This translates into CASSLHRGPYEQYF.

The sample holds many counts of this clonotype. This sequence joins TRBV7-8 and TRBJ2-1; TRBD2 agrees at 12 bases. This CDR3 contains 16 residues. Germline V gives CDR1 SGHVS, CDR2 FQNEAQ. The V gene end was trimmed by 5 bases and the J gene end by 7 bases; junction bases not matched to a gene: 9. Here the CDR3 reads CASSPVPSGGANEQFF. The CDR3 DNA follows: TGTGCCAGCAGCCCAGTCCCTAGCGGGGGGGCGAATGAGCAGTTCTTC.

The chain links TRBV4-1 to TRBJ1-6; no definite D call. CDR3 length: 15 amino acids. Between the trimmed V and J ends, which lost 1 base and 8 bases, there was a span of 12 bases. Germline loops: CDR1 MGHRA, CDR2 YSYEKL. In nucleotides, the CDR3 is TGCGCCAGCAGCCAAGTGGAGGGAAGGCATTCACCCCTCCACTTT. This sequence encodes CASSQVEGRHSPLHF.

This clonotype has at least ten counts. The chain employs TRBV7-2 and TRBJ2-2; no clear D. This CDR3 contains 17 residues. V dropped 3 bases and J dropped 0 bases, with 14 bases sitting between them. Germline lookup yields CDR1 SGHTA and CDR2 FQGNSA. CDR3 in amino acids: CASSFPALDANTGELFF. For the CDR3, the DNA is TGTGCCAGCAGCTTTCCAGCGCTGGACGCGAACACCGGGGAGCTGTTTTTT.